A selection of T cell receptor beta chains follows, all from one sample in a study of T cell responses to AZD1222 COVID-19 vaccine. Measured with immunoSEQ multiplex PCR; TCRdb has only the in-frame clones, and not every one. The data show about 130,000 clones, more than 90% seen once. The sequencing used peripheral blood, collected on day 0 of AZD1222 vaccination. The receptors shown here come from an adult in good health. The CDR3 runs from the conserved cysteine through the conserved F or W. D genes are given only for firm matches. Size is omitted from some rows. Given values are once, few, many or a class for expanded clones.

J gene	V gene	clone size	D gene	CDR3 protein	CDR3 DNA
TRBJ1-5	TRBV30	NA	NA	CAWSGSGNQPQHF	TGTGCCTGGAGTGGATCGGGAAATCAGCCCCAGCATTTT
TRBJ1-1	TRBV5-5	few	NA	CASSHGDTEAFF	TGTGCCAGCAGCCATGGTGACACTGAAGCTTTCTTT
TRBJ2-1	TRBV7-3	NA	TRBD2	CASRGPGLGLIDEQFF	TGTGCCAGCAGGGGTCCCGGACTAGGTTTAATCGATGAGCAGTTCTTC
TRBJ1-1	TRBV19	NA	NA	CASRRIGTEAFF	TGTGCCAGTAGAAGAATTGGCACTGAAGCTTTCTTT
TRBJ2-2	TRBV5-5	NA	TRBD2	CASSRDSGRSGELFF	TGTGCCAGCAGCAGGGACAGCGGGAGGTCCGGGGAGCTGTTTTTT
TRBJ1-4	TRBV28	NA	NA	CASEDPVDEKLFF	TGTGCCAGCGAGGATCCCGTAGATGAAAAACTGTTTTTT
TRBJ1-3	TRBV19	NA	NA	CASSIGSRISGNTIYF	TGTGCCAGTAGTATAGGTAGCAGGATCTCTGGAAACACCATATATTTT
TRBJ1-2	TRBV7-8	NA	NA	CASSARRGRSDYGYTF	TGTGCCAGCAGCGCGAGACGAGGCAGGTCGGACTATGGCTACACCTTC
TRBJ2-2	TRBV6-6	NA	NA	CASSGPEMKGESIYSLELFF	TGTGCCAGCAGCGGCCCGGAGATGAAGGGAGAATCAATCTATTCCCTCGAGCTGTTTTTT
TRBJ1-1	TRBV4-3	NA	TRBD1	CASSQDQGGDEAFF	TGCGCCAGCAGCCAAGATCAGGGGGGGGATGAAGCTTTCTTT
TRBJ1-2	TRBV6-5	NA	TRBD1	CASSTWDRANYGYTF	TGTGCCAGCAGCACATGGGACAGGGCTAACTATGGCTACACCTTC
TRBJ1-1	TRBV6-6	NA	NA	CASSLQGGMGTEAFF	TGTGCCAGCAGTCTACAGGGCGGGATGGGGACTGAAGCTTTCTTT
TRBJ1-4	TRBV11-2	few	NA	CASSLGEVSEKLFF	TGTGCCAGCAGCTTAGGGGAAGTCAGTGAAAAACTGTTTTTT
TRBJ1-5	TRBV19	NA	NA	CASRGVLVSNQPQHF	TGTGCCAGTAGGGGAGTTTTAGTAAGCAATCAGCCCCAGCATTTT
TRBJ1-1	TRBV15	NA	NA	CATSRDLKGTGRYTEAFF	TGTGCCACCAGCAGAGATTTAAAGGGTACAGGACGGTACACTGAAGCTTTCTTT
TRBJ1-2	TRBV3-1/TRBV3-2	NA	NA	CASSRIGDGHGYTF	TGTGCCAGCAGCCGCATCGGGGATGGACATGGCTACACCTTC
TRBJ2-1	TRBV7-3	NA	NA	CASSTQRGNEQFF	TGTGCCAGCAGCACCCAACGTGGGAATGAGCAGTTCTTC
TRBJ1-5	TRBV5-5	NA	NA	CASSLLDQPQHF	TGTGCCAGCAGCTTGCTCGACCAGCCCCAGCATTTT
TRBJ2-2	TRBV6-2/TRBV6-3	NA	TRBD1	CASSREDREVTGELFF	TGTGCCAGCAGTAGAGAGGACAGGGAGGTGACCGGGGAGCTGTTTTTT
TRBJ2-7	TRBV5-4	NA	NA	CASSLQGIRSREQYF	TGTGCCAGCAGCTTGCAAGGGATCCGCAGTAGGGAGCAGTACTTC
TRBJ2-1	TRBV13	NA	NA	CASSLDPGPLLYNEQFF	TGTGCCAGCAGCTTAGACCCGGGACCTCTTTTATACAATGAGCAGTTCTTC
TRBJ2-3	TRBV7-2	NA	TRBD1	CASSLVGRTGDTQYF	TGTGCCAGCAGCTTAGTGGGGCGGACAGGAGATACGCAGTATTTT
TRBJ2-7	TRBV29-1	NA	NA	CSPTGGRTTYEQYF	TGCAGCCCCACGGGCGGCAGGACTACCTACGAGCAGTACTTC
TRBJ1-2	TRBV4-3	NA	NA	CASSQDQPGIGGYTF	TGCGCCAGCAGCCAAGATCAGCCCGGAATTGGTGGCTACACCTTC
TRBJ2-7	TRBV19	NA	TRBD1	CASTSQGVGTYEQYF	TGTGCCAGTACCTCACAGGGGGTTGGCACCTACGAGCAGTACTTC
TRBJ2-7	TRBV30	once	NA	CAWSVDPLQGYYEQYF	TGTGCCTGGAGTGTTGACCCCTTACAGGGATACTACGAGCAGTACTTC
TRBJ2-5	TRBV4-1	NA	TRBD2	CASSQSGGRAETQYF	TGCGCCAGCAGCCAATCGGGGGGGCGGGCAGAGACCCAGTACTTC
TRBJ2-5	TRBV7-9	NA	TRBD2	CASRSPGGRETQYF	TGTGCCAGCAGGTCCCCGGGGGGGCGAGAGACCCAGTACTTC
TRBJ1-4	TRBV7-2	NA	TRBD1	CASSLGDRGINEKLFF	TGTGCCAGCAGCTTAGGGGACAGGGGAATTAATGAAAAACTGTTTTTT
TRBJ1-1	TRBV19	NA	NA	CASIDRTMNTEAFF	TGTGCCAGTATAGACAGGACAATGAACACTGAAGCTTTCTTT
TRBJ2-7	TRBV7-3	NA	NA	CASSPGGGGPYEQYF	TGTGCCAGCAGCCCCGGCGGAGGGGGTCCCTACGAGCAGTACTTC
TRBJ2-7	TRBV19	NA	TRBD2	CASRSTSGRYEQYF	TGTGCCAGTAGATCGACTAGCGGGAGGTACGAGCAGTACTTC
TRBJ1-6	TRBV27	once	NA	CASSSSGTPSSYNSPLHF	TGTGCCAGCAGTTCCTCCGGGACTCCGAGCTCCTATAATTCACCCCTCCACTTT
TRBJ1-2	TRBV7-8	NA	NA	CASSPFRGAPPPPYGYTF	TGTGCCAGCAGCCCGTTTAGGGGCGCACCCCCCCCTCCCTATGGCTACACCTTC
TRBJ2-1	TRBV9	NA	NA	CASSVEPTYNEQFF	TGTGCCAGCAGCGTAGAGCCGACTTACAATGAGCAGTTCTTC
TRBJ2-7	TRBV9	NA	TRBD1	CASSRRTGGGEQYF	TGTGCCAGCAGCAGAAGGACAGGGGGCGGCGAGCAGTACTTC
TRBJ1-5	TRBV28	NA	TRBD1	CASKTGGQPQHF	TGTGCCTCAAAAACAGGGGGCCAGCCCCAGCATTTT
TRBJ1-2	TRBV12-3/TRBV12-4	NA	NA	CASSGQSPYGYTF	TGTGCCAGCAGTGGACAGTCCCCCTATGGCTACACCTTC
TRBJ1-5	TRBV6-5	NA	NA	CASSTDGGSNQPQHF	TGTGCCAGCAGCACCGACGGGGGTAGCAATCAGCCCCAGCATTTT
TRBJ2-4	TRBV13	NA	NA	CASSFGGARGIQYF	TGTGCCAGCAGCTTTGGGGGGGCGCGGGGCATTCAGTACTTC
TRBJ1-2	TRBV4-2	once	NA	CASSQDGSSGEYYGYTF	TGTGCCAGCAGCCAAGATGGGTCCAGCGGGGAATACTATGGCTACACCTTC
TRBJ1-2	TRBV27	NA	TRBD1	CASSPGQRDRGNGYTF	TGTGCCAGCAGTCCCGGGCAGAGGGACAGGGGGAATGGCTACACCTTC
TRBJ1-5	TRBV20-1	NA	NA	CSASTGHPNQPQHF	TGCAGTGCTAGTACCGGACACCCCAATCAGCCCCAGCATTTT
TRBJ2-5	TRBV6-5	NA	TRBD2	CASSYSTSGDKETQYF	TGTGCCAGCAGTTACTCGACTAGCGGGGATAAAGAGACCCAGTACTTC
TRBJ2-3	TRBV7-2	NA	TRBD2	CASSSVLDSGAF	TGTGCCAGCAGCTCTGTGTTAGATAGCGGGGCTTTT
TRBJ2-3	TRBV3-1/TRBV3-2	once	TRBD2	CASSQAGGSLTDTQYF	TGTGCCAGCAGCCAAGCGGGGGGAAGTCTTACAGATACGCAGTATTTT
TRBJ2-7	TRBV3-1/TRBV3-2	NA	NA	CASSHNTYEQYF	TGTGCCAGCAGCCATAACACCTACGAGCAGTACTTC
TRBJ1-4	TRBV19	NA	NA	CATGGEKLFF	TGTGCCACGGGGGGGGAAAAACTGTTTTTT
TRBJ1-1	TRBV7-2	NA	TRBD1	CASSPRVDRVVDTEAFF	TGTGCCAGCAGCCCGCGCGTGGACAGGGTTGTCGACACTGAAGCTTTCTTT
TRBJ1-5	TRBV18	NA	TRBD1	CASSLTGTGGNQPQHF	TGTGCCAGCTCACTTACCGGGACAGGGGGCAATCAGCCCCAGCATTTT
TRBJ1-5	TRBV11-1	NA	NA	CASSPAGGGDQPQHF	TGTGCCAGCAGCCCCGCCGGCGGGGGCGATCAGCCCCAGCATTTT
TRBJ1-2	TRBV19	NA	NA	CASSKTSAYGYTF	TGTGCCAGTAGTAAGACCTCGGCCTATGGCTACACCTTC
TRBJ2-1	TRBV2	few	TRBD2	CASIRDSGRGSYNEQFF	TGTGCCAGCATTAGGGATAGCGGGAGGGGCTCCTACAATGAGCAGTTCTTC
TRBJ2-1	TRBV9	NA	TRBD2	CASSPNPLAGGLYNEQFF	TGTGCCAGCAGCCCCAACCCACTAGCGGGGGGTCTTTACAATGAGCAGTTCTTC
TRBJ1-2	TRBV19	NA	TRBD1	CASSRARQGLNYGYTF	TGTGCCAGTAGTAGAGCCCGACAGGGACTTAACTATGGCTACACCTTC
TRBJ1-5	TRBV20-1	NA	NA	CSASTPSNQPQHF	TGCAGTGCTAGTACACCTAGCAATCAGCCCCAGCATTTT
TRBJ2-3	TRBV29-1	once	TRBD2	CSVLSGGAADTQYF	TGCAGCGTGTTGAGCGGGGGGGCCGCAGATACGCAGTATTTT
TRBJ2-7	TRBV19	NA	TRBD1	CASRQTRGSSYEQYF	TGTGCCAGTAGGCAGACCAGGGGGTCATCCTACGAGCAGTACTTC
TRBJ1-4	TRBV10-3	NA	TRBD1	CAISPGTGAEKLFF	TGTGCCATCAGCCCCGGGACAGGAGCTGAAAAACTGTTTTTT
TRBJ2-7	TRBV5-6	NA	NA	CASSLDPAAAPYEQYF	TGTGCCAGCAGCTTGGACCCCGCTGCCGCCCCCTACGAGCAGTACTTC